These 32 T cell receptor beta chains came from one sample sequenced in a study of a mutant IDH1 vaccine in newly diagnosed glioma. The time point was: week 47, end of study. What each vaccine dose contained was 300 ug of mutant IDH1 20-mer peptide, accompanied by topical imiquimod. The assay was immunoSEQ multiplex PCR, and TCRdb's table has in-frame clones only and misses some. This table holds around 65,000 clones, around 86% found once. Antigens of these TCRs are unknown. The sequencing used PBMCs, collected from a glioma patient whose treatment included an IDH1 peptide vaccine. The receptors were gathered from a man between 25 and 39 years old with glioma.

The CDR3 region is CARTRFNTGELFF. The CDR3 nucleotides read TGCGCCAGAACCAGGTTTAACACCGGGGAGCTGTTTTTT. This chain uses TRBV4-1 with TRBJ2-2; the D is unclear. The CDR3 loop spans 13 amino acids. Germline assignment: CDR1 MGHRA and CDR2 YSYEKL. Trimming took off 9 bases at V and 2 bases at J, with 10 bases between the two ends.

V usage is TRBV7-8 and J usage is TRBJ1-2; TRBD1 aligns across 7 bases. Per germline, CDR1 SGHVS and CDR2 FQNEAQ. The CDR3 loop spans 16 amino acids. The ends lost 5 bases at V and 4 bases at J; junction bases unmatched: 13. The CDR3 DNA reads TGTGCCAGCAGCGCTCAGACCGGGACAGTAGTCTATGGCTACACCTTC. Protein sequence: CASSAQTGTVVYGYTF.

CDR3 sequence: CASSLGTFTSYEQYF. The CDR3 nucleotides read TGCGCCAGCAGCTTGGGGACATTTACCTCCTACGAGCAGTACTTC. The gene calls are TRBV5-1 and TRBJ2-7; D might be TRBD1 (5 bases). The CDR3 consists of 15 residues. In germline, CDR1 is SGHRS, CDR2 YFSETQ. V was pared by 0 bases and J by 0 bases, with 10 bases between.

CDR3 in amino acids: CASSYRQGRNQPQHF. The CDR3 nucleotides are TGTGCCAGCAGTTACCGACAGGGGCGCAATCAGCCCCAGCATTTT. The chain uses TRBV6-5 and TRBJ1-5; TRBD1 agrees at 8 bases. The J segment lost 2 bases and the V segment lost 2 bases, leaving 2 bases of the junction unmatched. CDR3 length: 15 residues. Germline values: CDR1 MNHEY, CDR2 SVGAGI.

The rearrangement links TRBV5-1 to TRBJ2-3; 13 positions match TRBD2. V lost 3 bases and J lost 7; bases outside the gene matches: 8. CDR3 length equals 16 residues. CDR1 and CDR2 from the germline V gene are SGHRS and YFSETQ. CDR3 sequence (DNA): TGCGCCAGCAGCTCAACTAGCGGGGGGGTGGTAAATACGCAGTATTTT. As protein: CASSSTSGGVVNTQYF.

The chain has TRBV6-1 and TRBJ2-2; D is perhaps TRBD1 or TRBD2 (5 bases each). The V gene's germline CDR1 is MNHNS and CDR2 SASEGT. Trimming stripped 5 bases from V and 1 base from J, with 11 bases between. The CDR3 covers 15 residues. The CDR3 is CASSLPGGNTGELFF. CDR3 bases: TGTGCCAGCAGTCTACCTGGGGGGAACACCGGGGAGCTGTTTTTT.

A few counts support this clone. The chain is built from TRBV19 and TRBJ2-1; 7 nucleotides line up with TRBD2. The length of the CDR3 is 16 residues. CDR1 and CDR2 from the germline V gene are LNHDA and SQIVND (reference sequence). The CDR3 nucleotides read TGTGCTGTGACAGCGGGGACGAAGAGCTCCTACAATGAGCAGTTCTTC. Translating it yields CAVTAGTKSSYNEQFF.

This clone was recorded only once. The chain uses TRBV19 and TRBJ2-7, with D perhaps TRBD1 or TRBD2 (5 bases each). Germline CDR1 and CDR2: LNHDA and SQIVND (reference sequence). V gave up 4 bases and J gave up 4 bases, with 17 bases separating them. The CDR3 spans 15 residues. The chain's CDR3 is CASSTYGTDSYEQYF. Here the CDR3 DNA reads TGTGCCAGTAGTACGTACGGGACGGACTCGTACGAGCAGTACTTC.

In this sample, this clone turned up once. J is TRBJ2-7 and V is TRBV5-1; D remains unclear. The germline gives CDR1 SGHRS, CDR2 YFSETQ. V was clipped by 4 bases and J by 0 bases, with 11 bases between them. The CDR3 has 14 residues. CDR3 residues: CASSPPHSSYEQYF. CDR3 in DNA: TGCGCCAGCAGCCCGCCCCACAGCTCCTACGAGCAGTACTTC.

The gene calls are TRBV5-1 and TRBJ2-3; D may be TRBD2 (5 bases). With 0 bases removed from V and 1 base from J, the gap between germline ends came to 12 bases. The germline CDR1 and CDR2 sequences are SGHRS and YFSETQ. CDR3 length: 16 amino acids. The CDR3 loop reads CASSLDGLAGTDTQYF. The CDR3 DNA reads as TGCGCCAGCAGCTTGGATGGCCTAGCCGGCACAGATACGCAGTATTTT.

The genes are TRBV5-6 and TRBJ2-5; 10 bases map to TRBD1. There are 16 residues in the CDR3. The V gene end was trimmed by 4 bases and the J gene end by 4 bases; junction bases not matched to a gene: 10. In germline, CDR1 is SGHDT, CDR2 YYEEEE. The CDR3 nucleotides are TGTGCCAGCAGCCCGGGGACAGGGGTAGGAGGAGAGACCCAGTACTTC. Translating gives CASSPGTGVGGETQYF.

V gene TRBV11-2 combines with J gene TRBJ2-4, with 8 bases that match TRBD2. The CDR3 contains 16 residues. After removal of 5 bases from V and 0 bases from J, the junction contained 6 bases not matched to a gene. Germline V gene sequence: CDR1 SGHAT, CDR2 FQNNGV. CDR3 protein: CASSRTSGLAKNIQYF. The DNA for the CDR3 is TGTGCCAGCAGCCGAACTAGCGGCCTAGCCAAAAACATTCAGTACTTC.

The V gene is TRBV5-1, the J gene TRBJ1-1; D is possibly TRBD1 (5 bases). The V end lost 4 bases, the J end lost 1 base, and 20 bases lay between the germline ends. This CDR3 spans 17 amino acids. Germline V gene sequence: CDR1 SGHRS, CDR2 YFSETQ. CDR3 sequence (DNA): TGCGCCAGCAGCGACATAGTTAGGGGCCACCCGAACACTGAAGCTTTCTTT. Its translation: CASSDIVRGHPNTEAFF. The entire variable domain, with the rest obtained from reference TRBV5-1 and TRBJ1-1, is as follows: KAGVTQTPRYLIKTRGQQVTLSCSPISGHRSVSWYQQTPGQGLQFLFEYFSETQRNKGNFPGRFSGRQFSNSRSEMNVSTLELGDSALYLCASSDIVRGHPNTEAFFGQGTRLTVV.

This clone was counted a single time. This sequence joins TRBV19 and TRBJ1-4; D remains unclear. V lost 3 bases, J lost 2 bases, and 16 bases lay in between. This CDR3 is 17 amino acids long. In germline, CDR1 is LNHDA, CDR2 SQIVND (reference sequence). CDR3: CASSIAAASATNEKLFF. The CDR3 nucleotides read TGTGCCAGTAGTATCGCGGCAGCCTCGGCTACTAATGAAAAACTGTTTTTT.

The rearrangement joins TRBV7-8 to TRBJ2-1, with D maybe TRBD1 (8 bases). V was shortened by 5 bases and J by 6 bases, with 23 bases between the two germline ends. This CDR3 comprises 17 residues. Germline CDR1 is SGHVS and CDR2 is FQNEAQ. The CDR3 region is CASSRRPGQGGINEQFF. The CDR3 DNA follows: TGTGCCAGCAGCCGCCGTCCCGGACAGGGAGGGATCAATGAGCAGTTCTTC.

The sample holds a few counts of this clone. V and J are TRBV5-1 and TRBJ1-1; D unresolved. Germline assignment: CDR1 SGHRS and CDR2 YFSETQ. The V gene lost 4 bases and the J gene lost 0 bases, with 25 bases spanning the gap. This CDR3 comprises 19 residues. In nucleotides, the CDR3 is TGCGCCAGCAGCGCCTCGGGAGGAAGCGCGGGAACGGTGAACACTGAAGCTTTCTTT. It specifies CASSASGGSAGTVNTEAFF. Full variable domain (outside the CDR3, taken from reference TRBV5-1 and TRBJ1-1): KAGVTQTPRYLIKTRGQQVTLSCSPISGHRSVSWYQQTPGQGLQFLFEYFSETQRNKGNFPGRFSGRQFSNSRSEMNVSTLELGDSALYLCASSASGGSAGTVNTEAFFGQGTRLTVV.

The rearrangement links TRBV5-5 to TRBJ2-3; TRBD2 matches at 11 bases. CDR3 length: 20 residues. Germline V lookup: CDR1 SGHKS, CDR2 YYEKEE (reference sequence). The ends lost 0 bases at V and 0 bases at J; junction bases unmatched: 12. The CDR3 loop is CASSLALRARLAGSTDTQYF. CDR3 coding DNA: TGTGCCAGCAGCTTGGCCCTTCGGGCACGACTAGCGGGGAGCACAGATACGCAGTATTTT.

The V gene is TRBV27, the J gene TRBJ2-2; D might be TRBD1 (5 bases). The CDR3 spans 16 residues. Trimming left V 3 bases short and J 3 bases short, with 14 bases between. Germline CDR1 reads MNHEY; CDR2 reads SMNVEV (reference sequence). This CDR3 reads CASSLSRAGDTGELFF. The CDR3 DNA reads TGTGCCAGCAGTTTGAGCAGGGCAGGTGACACCGGGGAGCTGTTTTTT.

The chain joins TRBV20-1 to TRBJ2-3; D gene ambiguous. The germline CDR1 and CDR2 sequences are DFQATT and SNEGSKA (reference sequence). V was shortened by 6 bases and J by 3 bases, with 4 bases between the two germline ends. The CDR3 runs 10 residues. This CDR3 is CSARTDTQYF. In DNA form, the CDR3 reads TGCAGTGCCCGGACAGATACGCAGTATTTT.

This sequence joins TRBV10-3 and TRBJ2-3; D is unresolved. The germline V gene encodes CDR1 ENHRY and CDR2 SYGVKD. The V end lost 3 bases, the J end lost 6 bases, and 16 bases lay between the germline ends. The CDR3 length is 15 residues. The CDR3 sequence is CAISELNLPGDTQYF. The CDR3 region has the DNA TGTGCCATCAGTGAATTGAACCTACCCGGTGATACGCAGTATTTT.

The V call is TRBV13, the J call TRBJ2-1, with 11 bases that match TRBD2. The CDR3 runs 15 residues. The V and J ends lost 1 base and 6 bases, in that order; junction bases with no gene match: 2. Germline-derived CDR1 and CDR2 are PRHDT and FYEKMQ (reference sequence). CDR3 coding DNA: TGTGCCAGCAGCTTAGCTAGCGGGGGGTTCAATGAGCAGTTCTTC. Encoded protein: CASSLASGGFNEQFF.

The chain carries TRBV12-5 and TRBJ1-6; TRBD1 aligns across 7 bases. The CDR3 extends over 14 amino acids. Germline loops: CDR1 LGHNT, CDR2 FRNRAP. Losses at the gene ends were 6 bases for V and 5 bases for J; bases not matched to a gene: 4. Here the CDR3 DNA reads TGTGCTAGTGGCAAGGGACAGCATAATTCACCCCTCCACTTT. It codes for CASGKGQHNSPLHF.

This rearrangement joins TRBV5-1 to TRBJ1-6; D not certain. Germline CDR1 is SGHRS and CDR2 is YFSETQ. The germline V and J ends were trimmed by 2 bases and 6 bases, with 6 bases remaining between them. The CDR3 is made up of 13 amino acids. The CDR3 DNA reads TGCGCCAGCAGCTTCTCGTCTAATTCACCCCTCCACTTT. It codes for CASSFSSNSPLHF.

This sequence joins TRBV4-1 and TRBJ1-1; D gene unclear. Trimming pared 3 bases from V and 10 bases from J, leaving 9 bases between. The germline gives CDR1 MGHRA, CDR2 YSYEKL. This CDR3 region has 11 residues. The CDR3: CASSQKGRAFF. CDR3 DNA: TGCGCCAGCAGCCAGAAGGGCAGAGCTTTCTTT.

The J gene is TRBJ2-5, the V gene TRBV6-1; possible D gene TRBD2, 5 bases. The CDR3 is made up of 15 amino acids. Between the trimmed V and J ends, which lost 6 bases and 0 bases, there was a span of 14 bases. Germline loops: CDR1 MNHNS, CDR2 SASEGT. CDR3 nucleotide sequence: TGTGCCAGCAGGGCCAGCGGATTGTACCAAGAGACCCAGTACTTC. It is translated as CASRASGLYQETQYF.

This chain links TRBV5-4 with TRBJ2-5; D not resolved. This CDR3 comprises 15 residues. V shed 5 bases and J shed 0 bases, with 14 bases lying between them. The germline CDR1 and CDR2 sequences are SGHNT and YYREEE (reference sequence). CDR3 in DNA: TGTGCCAGCAGTCCCGACAAGCTGTACCAAGAGACCCAGTACTTC. This encodes CASSPDKLYQETQYF. Looking up the rest from reference TRBV5-4 and TRBJ2-5 gives the full variable domain: ETGVTQSPTHLIKTRGQQVTLRCSSQSGHNTVSWYQQALGQGPQFIFQYYREEENGRGNFPPRFSGLQFPNYSSELNVNALELDDSALYLCASSPDKLYQETQYFGPGTRLLVL.

A word on this clone: Other DNA sequences within the sample encode an identical CDR3. The gene calls are TRBV15 and TRBJ1-6; D not resolved. V was shortened by 0 bases and J by 0 bases, with 3 bases between the two germline ends. CDR1 and CDR2 (germline): LNHNV, YYDKDF (reference sequence). The CDR3 has 15 residues. The CDR3 DNA follows: TGTGCCACCAGCAGAGAAGGCTCCTATAATTCACCCCTCCACTTT. Its translation is CATSREGSYNSPLHF.

With respect to this clone: This specimen includes other DNA sequences encoding the same CDR3. The rearrangement uses TRBV30 and TRBJ1-5, with D tentatively TRBD1 (5 bases). Germline lookup yields CDR1 GTSNPN and CDR2 SVGIG (reference sequence). Trimming removed 2 bases at V and 1 base at J, with 9 bases between. The CDR3 totals 14 residues. The CDR3 region is CAWSSGESNQPQHF. The CDR3 nucleotides read TGTGCCTGGAGTTCGGGGGAGAGCAATCAGCCCCAGCATTTT.

The gene calls are TRBV2 and TRBJ2-1; D gene uncertain. Trimming shortened V by 5 bases and J by 10 bases, and 12 bases separated the two germline ends. CDR3 length equals 12 residues. Germline V gene sequence: CDR1 SNHLY, CDR2 FYNNEI. This chain's CDR3 is CASSPSAWEQFF. The DNA of the CDR3 is TGTGCCAGCAGTCCTTCGGCGTGGGAGCAGTTCTTC.

This chain uses TRBV6-6 with TRBJ1-4; a possible D gene is TRBD1 (6 bases). Between the trimmed V and J ends, which lost 2 bases and 8 bases, there was a span of 6 bases. Germline V CDR1 and CDR2: MNHNY, SVGAGI (reference sequence). The CDR3 is made up of 12 amino acids. CDR3 protein: CASSYQGEKLFF. The CDR3 region has the DNA TGTGCCAGCAGTTACCAGGGGGAAAAACTGTTTTTT.

The chain recombines TRBV19 with TRBJ2-3, with D perhaps assigned TRBD1 or TRBD2 (5 bases each). V lost 3 bases to trimming and J lost 1 base, with 20 bases between them. CDR1 and CDR2 (germline): LNHDA, SQIVND (reference sequence). The CDR3 contains 18 residues. This CDR3 is CASSISADEGQGTDTQYF. The CDR3 DNA reads TGTGCCAGTAGTATCTCAGCGGACGAGGGGCAAGGCACAGATACGCAGTATTTT.

The chain uses TRBV7-8 and TRBJ1-1; D perhaps matches TRBD1 (5 bases). The V and J ends lost 2 bases and 7 bases respectively, with 11 bases between them. The CDR3 consists of 13 residues. Germline CDR1 reads SGHVS; CDR2 reads FQNEAQ. CDR3 protein: CASSLTGGVEAFF. In nucleotides, the CDR3 is TGTGCCAGCAGCTTAACCGGGGGTGTTGAAGCTTTCTTT.